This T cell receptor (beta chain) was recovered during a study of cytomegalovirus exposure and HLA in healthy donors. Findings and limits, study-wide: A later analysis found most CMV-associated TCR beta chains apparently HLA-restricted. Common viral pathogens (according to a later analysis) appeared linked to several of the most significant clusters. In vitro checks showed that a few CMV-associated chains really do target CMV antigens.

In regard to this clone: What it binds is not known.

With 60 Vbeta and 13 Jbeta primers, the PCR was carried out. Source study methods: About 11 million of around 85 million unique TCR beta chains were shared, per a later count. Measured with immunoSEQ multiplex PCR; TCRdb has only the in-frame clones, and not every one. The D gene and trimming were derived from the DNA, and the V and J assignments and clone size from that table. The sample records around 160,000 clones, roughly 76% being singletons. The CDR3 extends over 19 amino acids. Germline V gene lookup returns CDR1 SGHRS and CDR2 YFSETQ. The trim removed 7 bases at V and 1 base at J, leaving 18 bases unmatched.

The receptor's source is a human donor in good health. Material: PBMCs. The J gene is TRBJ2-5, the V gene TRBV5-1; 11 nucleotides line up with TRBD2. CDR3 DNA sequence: TGCGCCAGCTCACTCCACCCGGCTAGCGGGGGGTCCCTCCAAGAGACCCAGTACTTC. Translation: CASSLHPASGGSLQETQYF.